The 27 T cell receptor beta chains in this list originate from one sample, sequenced in a study of T cell responses to AZD1222 COVID-19 vaccine. Clones were sequenced by immunoSEQ multiplex PCR, and TCRdb holds only the in-frame ones, with some missing. The sample records about 96,000 clones, 70% to 90% being singletons. The source material was peripheral blood, sampled on day 0 of AZD1222 vaccination. The receptors stem from an adult in good health.

This rearrangement joins TRBV9 to TRBJ1-2, with D unclear. Germline CDR1 reads SGDLS; CDR2 reads YYNGEE. The CDR3 is made up of 14 amino acids. V was clipped by 0 bases and J by 8 bases, with 14 bases between them. In nucleotides, the CDR3 is TGTGCCAGCAGCGTAGAGGCTTTCCCGAGGGGCTACACCTTC. Protein sequence: CASSVEAFPRGYTF.

The J gene is TRBJ1-4, the V gene TRBV29-1, with D maybe TRBD1 (5 bases). The germline V gene encodes CDR1 SQVTM and CDR2 ANQGSEA. The CDR3 is 14 amino acids. The V end was cut by 0 bases, the J end by 7 bases, with 12 bases between. Written as DNA, the CDR3 is TGCAGCGTTGAAGATGTGGGGGGTCGTGAAAAACTGTTTTTT. This encodes CSVEDVGGREKLFF.

The V and J genes are TRBV2 and TRBJ1-2; unclear D gene. Germline CDR1 reads SNHLY; CDR2 reads FYNNEI. The CDR3 runs 10 residues. Trimming pared 8 bases from V and 4 bases from J, leaving 5 bases between. In nucleotides, the CDR3 is TGTGCCAGCGGTAGCTATGGCTACACCTTC. This encodes CASGSYGYTF. Variable domain in full (rest from reference TRBV2 and TRBJ1-2): EPEVTQTPSHQVTQMGQEVILRCVPISNHLYFYWYRQILGQKVEFLVSFYNNEISEKSEIFDDQFSVERPDGSNFTLKIRSTKLEDSAMYFCASGSYGYTFGSGTRLTVV.

This rearrangement joins TRBV11-1 to TRBJ1-1, with 10 bases that match TRBD1. Germline V gene sequence: CDR1 SGHAT, CDR2 FQDESV (reference sequence). V was clipped by 3 bases and J by 5 bases; unmatched bases: 6. CDR3 size: 15 residues. The CDR3 spells CASSFRQGARTEAFF. CDR3 DNA: TGTGCCAGCAGCTTTCGACAGGGGGCGAGGACTGAAGCTTTCTTT.

The chain links TRBV19 to TRBJ2-5, with 7 positions matching TRBD1. The CDR3 has 13 amino acids. Germline CDR1 reads LNHDA; CDR2 reads SQIVND (reference sequence). V was pared by 4 bases and J by 2 bases, with 1 base of the junction left unmatched. The CDR3: CASSRGQQETQYF. The CDR3 DNA sequence: TGTGCCAGTAGTAGGGGACAGCAAGAGACCCAGTACTTC.

V usage is TRBV27 and J usage is TRBJ1-1, with TRBD1 identical over 10 bases. The CDR3 extends over 14 amino acids. CDR1 MNHEY and CDR2 SMNVEV come from the germline V gene (reference sequence). V gave up 5 bases and J gave up 1 base; unmatched junction bases: 1. The CDR3 here is CASSRQGANTEAFF. CDR3 DNA sequence: TGTGCCAGCAGTCGACAGGGGGCGAACACTGAAGCTTTCTTT.

The rearrangement joins TRBV7-6 to TRBJ1-1; weak D call: TRBD1 (6 bases). Trimming left V 4 bases short and J 7 bases short, with 19 bases between. CDR1 and CDR2 from the germline V gene are SGHVS and FNYEAQ. The CDR3 spans 15 residues. CDR3 residues: CASSSTPGHRNEAFF. CDR3 DNA sequence: TGTGCCAGCAGCTCGACTCCGGGACACCGAAATGAAGCTTTCTTT.

The chain links TRBV10-2 to TRBJ2-5, with TRBD2 identical over 9 bases. V trimming: 2 bases; J trimming: 6 bases; junction bases outside the gene matches: 10. This CDR3 is built from 16 residues. Germline loops: CDR1 WSHSY, CDR2 SAAADI. As DNA, the CDR3 is TGCGCCAGCAGTGAGATCACCGGGACTAGCACGAAGACCCAGTACTTC. Translating gives CASSEITGTSTKTQYF.

This chain connects TRBV30 to TRBJ1-5; TRBD1 matches 11 bases. Germline-derived CDR1 and CDR2 are GTSNPN and SVGIG (reference sequence). Trimming cost V 5 bases and J 5 bases; bases outside gene matches: 5. This CDR3 has 14 amino acids. The CDR3 loop is CAWGQGASHQPQHF. The CDR3 bases are TGTGCCTGGGGACAGGGGGCGTCCCATCAGCCCCAGCATTTT.

This clone was seen once. The junction differs from germline at one of its ends, possibly a read error. This rearrangement joins TRBV4-1 to TRBJ2-6; perhaps TRBD2 as D (5 bases). CDR3 length: 15 amino acids. Looked up from germline, CDR1 is MGHRA and CDR2 is YSYEKL. The CDR3 nucleotides are TGCGCCAGCAACCAACCGGGAACTGGGGCCAACGTCCTGACTTTC. Residues: CASNQPGTGANVLTF.

This rearrangement joins TRBV3-1 (or the pseudogene TRBV3-2) to TRBJ1-2; no clear D. Deletions cut 0 bases from V and 8 bases from J, with 10 bases between. Germline V gene data show CDR1 as LGHDT and CDR2 as YNNKEL (reference sequence). This CDR3 spans 13 amino acids. The CDR3 sequence is CASSQDWLPGYTF. CDR3 bases: TGTGCCAGCAGCCAAGATTGGCTCCCGGGCTACACCTTC.

The chain links TRBV2 to TRBJ1-3; possibly TRBD1 for D (6 bases). The CDR3 has 15 amino acids. The germline V gene encodes CDR1 SNHLY and CDR2 FYNNEI. Between the trimmed V and J ends, which lost 6 bases and 3 bases, there was a span of 15 bases. CDR3 coding DNA: TGTGCCAGCAGGGGGGCCGGGACGATTGGAAACACCATATATTTT. Translated, it gives CASRGAGTIGNTIYF.

This chain joins TRBV12-3 or TRBV12-4 and TRBJ2-7; D call uncertain. The CDR3 spans 10 residues. Trimming stripped 3 bases from V and 4 bases from J, with 1 base between. CDR3 in amino acids: CASSFYEQYF. CDR3 in DNA: TGTGCCAGCAGTTTTTACGAGCAGTACTTC.

The gene calls are TRBV5-1 and TRBJ2-1; D is undetermined. Germline V gene data show CDR1 as SGHRS and CDR2 as YFSETQ. The CDR3 consists of 16 residues. Trimming shortened V by 4 bases and J by 0 bases, and 14 bases separated the two germline ends. Here the CDR3 reads CASSPEIRSSYNEQFF. CDR3 bases: TGCGCCAGCAGCCCTGAAATAAGGAGCTCCTACAATGAGCAGTTCTTC.

V and J are TRBV30 and TRBJ2-7; tentative D call: TRBD2 (5 bases). Trimming left V 2 bases short and J 5 bases short, with 10 bases between. The CDR3 length is 12 residues. The germline CDR1 and CDR2 sequences are GTSNPN and SVGIG (reference sequence). CDR3 loop: CAWSRAVDEQYF. In DNA, the CDR3 is TGTGCCTGGAGTAGAGCGGTCGACGAGCAGTACTTC. The variable domain in full, with the rest retrieved from reference TRBV30 and TRBJ2-7, is SQTIHQWPATLVQPVGSPLSLECTVEGTSNPNLYWYRQAAGRGLQLLFYSVGIGQISSEVPQNLSASRPQDRQFILSSKKLLLSDSGFYLCAWSRAVDEQYFGPGTRLTVT.

The chain links TRBV7-8 to TRBJ2-1; D remains unclear. This CDR3 has 14 residues. Deletions cut 6 bases from V and 2 bases from J, with 11 bases between. Per the germline V gene, CDR1 is SGHVS and CDR2 is FQNEAQ. The CDR3: CASSVFPTYNEQFF. CDR3 coding DNA: TGTGCCAGCAGTGTCTTCCCCACCTACAATGAGCAGTTCTTC.

The chain uses TRBV6-5 and TRBJ1-1, with a tentative D call TRBD1 (5 bases). The ends were cut back, 6 bases at V and 5 bases at J, with 13 bases in the middle. Germline V gives CDR1 MNHEY, CDR2 SVGAGI. This CDR3 is built from 13 residues. The CDR3 here is CASSSTGVTEAFF. CDR3 DNA: TGTGCCAGCAGCTCTACGGGGGTTACTGAAGCTTTCTTT.

This chain uses TRBV9 with TRBJ2-3; TRBD2 matches 9 bases. Germline loops: CDR1 SGDLS, CDR2 YYNGEE. This CDR3 spans 15 amino acids. The ends lost 4 bases at V and 11 bases at J; junction bases unmatched: 14. CDR3 DNA sequence: TGTGCCAGCAGCAGGCGGGGGGGAACAGATACGAAGCAGTATTTT. It translates to CASSRRGGTDTKQYF.

This sequence joins TRBV5-1 and TRBJ1-1, with unresolved D. Germline loops: CDR1 SGHRS, CDR2 YFSETQ. Trimming cost V 2 bases and J 8 bases, with 13 bases left between them. This CDR3 comprises 13 residues. CDR3 coding DNA: TGCGCCAGCAGCTTCGGGGTATACCAAGAAGCTTTCTTT. This sequence encodes CASSFGVYQEAFF.

This clone was counted a single time. The rearrangement uses TRBV7-2 and TRBJ2-7, with TRBD2 matching over 8 bases. Per the germline V gene, CDR1 is SGHTA and CDR2 is FQGNSA. The CDR3 consists of 15 residues. Trimming removed 2 bases from V and 0 bases from J; junction bases left unmatched: 3. CDR3: CASSLNGGDSYEQYF. The CDR3 coding sequence is TGTGCCAGCAGCTTAAACGGGGGGGACTCCTACGAGCAGTACTTC.

The rearrangement joins TRBV3-1 (or the pseudogene TRBV3-2) to TRBJ1-6; D gene unclear. Germline CDR1 is LGHDT and CDR2 is YNNKEL (reference sequence). The CDR3 is made up of 14 amino acids. The V gene lost 3 bases and the J gene lost 7 bases, with 10 bases spanning the gap. CDR3 in DNA: TGTGCCAGCAGCCACAGATTTTCCAATTCACCCCTCCACTTT. Translated: CASSHRFSNSPLHF.

The chain carries TRBV28 and TRBJ1-4, with D perhaps matching TRBD1 (5 bases). Per the germline V gene, CDR1 is MDHEN and CDR2 is SYDVKM. This CDR3 region has 14 residues. V was clipped by 3 bases and J by 3 bases, with 8 bases between them. The CDR3 DNA sequence: TGTGCCAGCAGTTTTAGGGACTCTAATGAAAAACTGTTTTTT. It encodes CASSFRDSNEKLFF.

The CDR3 spells CSAQGEGGYTF. The CDR3 region has the DNA TGCAGTGCTCAAGGAGAAGGTGGCTACACCTTC. The rearrangement uses TRBV20-1 and TRBJ1-2; D is undetermined. The CDR3 consists of 11 residues. V was clipped by 5 bases and J by 7 bases, with 11 bases between them. Per germline, CDR1 DFQATT and CDR2 SNEGSKA (reference sequence).

J is TRBJ2-1 and V is TRBV24-1; D may match TRBD1 or TRBD2 (6 bases each). In germline, CDR1 is KGHDR, CDR2 SFDVKD. Trimming removed 1 base from V and 10 bases from J, with 31 bases in between. The CDR3 contains 20 residues. CDR3 sequence (DNA): TGTGCCACCAGTGATTTACCACAGGGCGGGGCATCCCAACCCTTCGGGGAGCAGTTCTTC. It translates to CATSDLPQGGASQPFGEQFF.

The chain uses TRBV29-1 and TRBJ2-5, with D unclear. Trimming removed 0 bases from V and 5 bases from J, with 13 bases in between. CDR3 length: 14 amino acids. Germline CDR1 is SQVTM and CDR2 is ANQGSEA. The CDR3 loop is CSVEEAGRWETQYF. The CDR3 DNA follows: TGCAGCGTTGAAGAAGCTGGGCGGTGGGAGACCCAGTACTTC.

Note on this clone: Other DNA sequences of this sample code for an identical CDR3. The chain employs TRBV19 and TRBJ1-5; D call uncertain. From germline, CDR1 is LNHDA and CDR2 SQIVND (reference sequence). The CDR3 has 13 amino acids. Trimming stripped 1 base from V and 5 bases from J, with 6 bases between. CDR3 in amino acids: CASSIGRDQPQHF. In DNA, the CDR3 is TGTGCCAGTAGTATAGGACGGGATCAGCCCCAGCATTTT.

This clone was recorded only once. The genes are TRBV28 and TRBJ1-2; weak D call: TRBD1 (6 bases). CDR1 is MDHEN, CDR2 SYDVKM, per germline. The CDR3 runs 13 residues. V was cut by 6 bases and J by 5 bases, with 13 bases left in between. The CDR3, as DNA: TGTGCCAGCAGAAACAGGGTTTTTTATGGCTACACCTTC. Residues: CASRNRVFYGYTF.